This T cell receptor beta chain was obtained from a study of spatial heterogeneity in lung cancer. Across the whole study: For the average unique TCR and UMI combination, more than 9.5 occurrences appeared in raw reads. Overall study findings and caveats: Follow-up blood showed ubiquitous expanded tumor TCRs less than blood at resection did.

This clonotype showed up many times. No antigen is known for it. This beta chain came through as a stray read in a library set up for alpha chains, and its size says little. Trimming removed 2 bases at V and 3 bases at J, with 8 bases between. The CDR3 loop spans 13 amino acids. Germline lookup yields CDR1 SGHTA and CDR2 FQGNSA. Noted time point: sample taken at primary tumor resection. No cells were sorted before sequencing. The whole RNA sequenced was extracted from tumor, nontumor lung or frozen PBMC. Single TCR cDNA molecules each had their own unique molecular identifier. TCRdb fed the 5' RACE reads into MiXCR, producing one record per CDR3 protein. This sample carries around 11,000 distinct CDR3 sequences, under 4.5% of them seen once, and the ten largest clones take under 60%.

V and J are TRBV7-2 and TRBJ2-7; no definite D call. The starting material was PBMCs, obtained at surgery. The TCR sequence derives from a female donor with early-stage non-small cell lung cancer. CDR3 sequence reads: CASSLKPGYEQYF. Here the CDR3 DNA reads TGTGCCAGCAGCTTAAAGCCGGGCTACGAGCAGTACTTC.